This T cell receptor beta chain came from a study of T-cell memory formation after mild COVID-19. Study-level findings and limits: The study found balanced CD4/CD8 in clones contracting day 15 to 85 and a CD4+ lean in later expanders.

Comment on this clonotype: Its specificity is not known.

The J segment lost 5 bases and the V segment lost 2 bases, leaving 2 bases of the junction unmatched. This CDR3 has 14 residues. Germline V CDR1 and CDR2: SGHTA, FQGNSA. TCRdb recomputed calls from the 5' RACE reads with MiXCR, one row per CDR3 protein. The sample includes roughly 170,000 distinct CDR3 sequences, less than 20% of them seen just once. The sequencing input was PBMCs or a T cell subset sorted from them (not recorded which). The clonotype originates from a man aged 18-30 years who had mild COVID-19 (a few samples of this study predate the infection). Cell type and time point are not known. The chain couples TRBV7-2 to TRBJ2-2; 7 positions match TRBD2. Here the CDR3 reads CASSLMGGTGELFF. DNA for the CDR3: TGTGCCAGCAGCTTAATGGGAGGGACCGGGGAGCTGTTTTTT.